The 28 T cell receptor beta chains in this list originate from one sample, sequenced in a study of CD4 T cells in relation to SARS-CoV-2 and coronaviruses. Some clones are missing from TCRdb's copy, which holds only in-frame ones; the method was immunoSEQ multiplex PCR. The repertoire holds 25,000 to 30,000 clones, about 73% seen once, with roughly 22% in the top ten. The unexposed donors gave CD4+ T cells in 2011-2018, prior to COVID-19. After more than eight days of culture, CD4+ T cells were isolated. The antigens of these receptors remain unknown. The sequenced sample consisted of CD4+ T cells from PBMCs, cultured in vitro. The receptors originated from a human donor in good health.

The chain links TRBV10-3 to TRBJ1-6, with TRBD1 matching over 7 bases. CDR1 is ENHRY, CDR2 SYGVKD, per germline. V shed 6 bases, J shed 0 bases, and the junction held 5 bases outside the gene matches. CDR3 length: 16 amino acids. The CDR3 here is CAISPGQSSYNSPLHF. The CDR3 DNA reads as TGTGCCATCAGCCCGGGACAGAGCTCCTATAATTCACCCCTCCACTTT.

The rearrangement joins TRBV10-1 to TRBJ1-1; D gene ambiguous. Germline-derived CDR1 and CDR2 are WNHNN and SYGVQD (reference sequence). The CDR3 has 13 residues. Trimming took 9 bases from V and 1 from J, leaving 12 bases between them. The CDR3 region is CARKGVGNTEAFF. For the CDR3, the DNA is TGCGCCAGAAAGGGAGTGGGGAACACTGAAGCTTTCTTT.

This chain links TRBV11-2 with TRBJ2-7; D remains ambiguous. This CDR3 has 15 residues. Germline V CDR1 and CDR2: SGHAT, FQNNGV. The V gene lost 6 bases and the J gene lost 2 bases, with 17 bases spanning the gap. The CDR3 DNA reads TGTGCCAGCAGGGACCGAAGGACGGATCCCTACGAGCAGTACTTC. Amino acids: CASRDRRTDPYEQYF.

This clone was seen only a few times. The chain couples TRBV2 to TRBJ2-1; D might be TRBD2 (5 bases). The CDR3 sequence is 18 residues long. The V end lost 2 bases, the J end lost 5 bases, and 22 bases lay between the germline ends. Per germline, CDR1 SNHLY and CDR2 FYNNEI. CDR3: CASSELTNLRTSDNEQFF. CDR3 coding DNA: TGTGCCAGCAGTGAATTAACGAACCTGCGGACTTCCGACAATGAGCAGTTCTTC.

This sequence joins TRBV7-2 and TRBJ2-3; TRBD2 aligns across 11 bases. There are 16 residues in the CDR3. Unmatched junction bases numbered 5, after V lost 5 bases and J lost 1 base. CDR1 SGHTA and CDR2 FQGNSA come from the germline V gene. CDR3 DNA sequence: TGTGCCAGCAGCGCGGGACTAGCGGAGGGCACAGATACGCAGTATTTT. It is translated as CASSAGLAEGTDTQYF.

The chain recombines TRBV7-9 with TRBJ2-1, with 12 bases fitting TRBD2. This CDR3 comprises 17 residues. Germline lookup yields CDR1 SEHNR and CDR2 FQNEAQ (reference sequence). V lost 4 bases and J lost 6; bases outside the gene matches: 10. CDR3 coding DNA: TGTGCCAGCAGCTCTCGACTAGCGGGAGTCAATGGCAATGAGCAGTTCTTC. Translation gives CASSSRLAGVNGNEQFF.

The chain joins TRBV30 to TRBJ1-5; unclear D gene. V lost 1 base, J lost 3 bases, and 7 bases lay in between. The V gene's germline CDR1 is GTSNPN and CDR2 SVGIG (reference sequence). This CDR3 spans 13 amino acids. CDR3: CAWSGGDNQPQHF. CDR3 DNA: TGTGCCTGGAGTGGCGGGGACAATCAGCCCCAGCATTTT.

The V and J genes are TRBV6-1 and TRBJ2-2; TRBD2 agrees at 8 bases. There are 16 residues in the CDR3. CDR1 is MNHNS and CDR2 is SASEGT in the germline V gene. The junction had 4 bases not matched to a gene; V was cut back by 1 base and J by 3 bases. The CDR3 sequence: CASSEGLAQYTGELFF. The DNA of the CDR3 is TGTGCCAGCAGTGAAGGACTAGCGCAATACACCGGGGAGCTGTTTTTT.

This chain connects TRBV6-2 or TRBV6-3 to TRBJ2-3; D may be TRBD1 or TRBD2 (5 bases each). Trimming pared 0 bases from V and 5 bases from J, leaving 21 bases between. Germline V gives CDR1 MNHEY, CDR2 SVGEGT. The CDR3 is 18 amino acids. CDR3 loop: CASSYSALWGMTRDTQYF. CDR3 sequence (DNA): TGTGCCAGCAGTTACTCAGCCCTCTGGGGGATGACACGAGATACGCAGTATTTT.

V gene TRBV11-2 combines with J gene TRBJ1-4; D is unresolved. The V gene lost 4 bases and the J gene lost 8 bases, with 8 bases spanning the gap. This CDR3 has 12 amino acids. Germline V gives CDR1 SGHAT, CDR2 FQNNGV. The CDR3 DNA sequence: TGTGCCAGCAGCTCCAGTTGGGAAAAACTGTTTTTT. Residues: CASSSSWEKLFF.

The chain joins TRBV3-1 (or the pseudogene TRBV3-2) to TRBJ2-4, with 7 bases matching TRBD1. V shed 5 bases, J shed 6 bases, and the junction held 7 bases outside the gene matches. The CDR3 consists of 14 residues. CDR1 and CDR2 from the germline V gene are LGHDT and YNNKEL (reference sequence). The CDR3 sequence: CASSADRMGNIQYF. The CDR3 DNA sequence: TGTGCCAGCAGCGCGGACAGGATGGGAAACATTCAGTACTTC.

The chain recombines TRBV9 with TRBJ2-3, with D hard to call. Germline CDR1 and CDR2: SGDLS and YYNGEE. The V end was cut by 2 bases, the J end by 4 bases, with 11 bases between. The CDR3 sequence is 14 residues long. The CDR3 nucleotides are TGTGCCAGCAGCGTTAGGAGTACGGCAGATACGCAGTATTTT. This encodes CASSVRSTADTQYF.

V usage is TRBV5-4 and J usage is TRBJ1-1; D not certain. Trimming pared 0 bases from V and 7 bases from J, leaving 13 bases between. CDR3 length: 14 amino acids. Germline assignment: CDR1 SGHNT and CDR2 YYREEE (reference sequence). The CDR3 nucleotides are TGTGCCAGCAGCTTGGGTACCCGAACGGGTGAAGCTTTCTTT. Protein sequence: CASSLGTRTGEAFF.

This clone has a single count. J is TRBJ2-3 and V is TRBV11-3; no reliable D call. CDR1 is SGHNT, CDR2 YENEEA, per germline. The CDR3 totals 11 residues. V was cut by 4 bases and J by 5 bases, with 4 bases left in between. As DNA, the CDR3 is TGTGCCAGCAGCTCTGGAGATACGCAGTATTTT. This translates into CASSSGDTQYF. Combining the CDR3 with reference TRBV11-3 and TRBJ2-3 gives the whole variable domain EAGVVQSPRYKIIEKKQPVAFWCNPISGHNTLYWYLQNLGQGPELLIRYENEEAVDDSQLPKDRFSAERLKGVDSTLKIQPAELGDSAVYLCASSSGDTQYFGPGTRLTVL.

CDR3 protein: CASSPGGADGYTF. The CDR3 bases are TGCGCCAGCAGCCCGGGGGGTGCCGACGGCTACACCTTC. The chain uses TRBV5-1 and TRBJ1-2, with a tentative D call TRBD1 (5 bases). Trimming shortened V by 4 bases and J by 8 bases, and 15 bases separated the two germline ends. The CDR3 length is 13 residues. Germline CDR1 is SGHRS and CDR2 is YFSETQ.

The count of this clone is one. The V gene is TRBV7-7, the J gene TRBJ2-5, with D unresolved. CDR3 size: 13 residues. Germline assignment: CDR1 SSHAT and CDR2 FNYEAQ (reference sequence). V lost 3 bases and J 1 base, leaving 6 bases between the germline ends. Written as DNA, the CDR3 is TGTGCCAGCAGCTTTTCAGGCCAAGAGACCCAGTACTTC. Its translation is CASSFSGQETQYF.

The CDR3 region has the DNA TGTGCCAGCAGCTTAGGACAAGGGCGGGAAGGGGGGGGAGGCTACACCTTC. This gives the protein CASSLGQGREGGGGYTF. The gene calls are TRBV7-2 and TRBJ1-2, with D possibly matching TRBD1 (6 bases). Germline loops: CDR1 SGHTA, CDR2 FQGNSA. The CDR3 is 17 amino acids. Trimming took off 1 base at V and 8 bases at J, with 23 bases between the two ends.

The chain employs TRBV7-2 and TRBJ2-4; D is undetermined. The V end lost 1 base, the J end lost 0 bases, and 16 bases lay between the germline ends. The CDR3 is 18 amino acids. Per the germline V gene, CDR1 is SGHTA and CDR2 is FQGNSA. The CDR3 sequence is CASSLGWRDTLAKNIQYF. CDR3 sequence (DNA): TGTGCCAGCAGCTTAGGGTGGAGAGACACCCTAGCCAAAAACATTCAGTACTTC.

This chain links TRBV5-6 with TRBJ1-3; 7 bases fit TRBD1. CDR1 and CDR2 (germline): SGHDT, YYEEEE. J was trimmed by 1 base and V by 0 bases; bases with no gene match: 4. CDR3 size: 16 residues. The CDR3 coding sequence is TGTGCCAGCAGCTTGGACAGGGGACGGTCTGGAAACACCATATATTTT. This gives the protein CASSLDRGRSGNTIYF. Filled out from reference TRBV5-6 and TRBJ1-3, the complete variable domain reads DAGVTQSPTHLIKTRGQQVTLRCSPKSGHDTVSWYQQALGQGPQFIFQYYEEEERQRGNFPDRFSGHQFPNYSSELNVNALLLGDSALYLCASSLDRGRSGNTIYFGEGSWLTVV.

This chain joins TRBV12-1 and TRBJ2-2; TRBD2 is taken as the D call from the table, unchecked against the DNA. TRBV12-1 is listed as a pseudogene. CDR3 length: 17 residues. CDR3 protein: CASSPRSSGRCHRELFF. The CDR3 coding sequence is TGTGCCAGCAGCCCCCGTTCTAGCGGGAGGTGCCACCGGGAGCTGTTTTTT.

The chain employs TRBV12-3 or TRBV12-4 and TRBJ2-2; D is unresolved. The CDR3 length is 12 residues. V was shortened by 3 bases and J by 4 bases, with 3 bases between the two germline ends. CDR3 protein: CASSLITGELFF. DNA for the CDR3: TGTGCCAGCAGTTTGATCACCGGGGAGCTGTTTTTT.

This clone was seen a single time. This rearrangement joins TRBV5-8 to TRBJ2-3; D might be TRBD2 (5 bases). The CDR3 consists of 14 residues. The germline V gene has CDR1 SGHTS and CDR2 YDEGEE. Trimming cost V 3 bases and J 1 base, with 9 bases left between them. The CDR3 protein is CASSSRSGTDTQYF. The CDR3 DNA is TGTGCCAGCAGCTCCCGTAGCGGCACAGATACGCAGTATTTT.

The table lists this clone with a count of one. The V and J genes are TRBV5-4 and TRBJ2-3, with D uncertain. V lost 4 bases and J 1 base, leaving 13 bases between the germline ends. Germline V gene data show CDR1 as SGHNT and CDR2 as YYREEE (reference sequence). The CDR3 has 15 amino acids. CDR3 loop: CASSPDQRRTDTQYF. The CDR3 DNA is TGTGCCAGCAGCCCGGACCAACGACGCACAGATACGCAGTATTTT.

The rearrangement uses TRBV24-1 and TRBJ1-2, with D tentatively TRBD1 (5 bases). This CDR3 spans 14 amino acids. The germline V gene encodes CDR1 KGHDR and CDR2 SFDVKD. V was clipped by 7 bases and J by 2 bases, with 13 bases between them. The CDR3 DNA sequence: TGTGCCACCAGACGACAGATCGGCAACTATGGCTACACCTTC. This sequence encodes CATRRQIGNYGYTF.

The rearrangement links TRBV3-1 (or the pseudogene TRBV3-2) to TRBJ2-5; D unresolved. The CDR3 is 15 residues long. Germline CDR1 and CDR2: LGHDT and YNNKEL (reference sequence). Between the trimmed V and J ends, which lost 4 bases and 5 bases, there was a span of 17 bases. CDR3 sequence reads: CASSPRTYGRETQYF. The CDR3 nucleotides read TGTGCCAGCAGCCCGCGGACGTACGGCCGGGAGACCCAGTACTTC.

This chain uses TRBV5-4 with TRBJ2-5; 8 nucleotides align to TRBD2. The germline gives CDR1 SGHNT, CDR2 YYREEE (reference sequence). The CDR3 is made up of 15 amino acids. The V and J ends lost 2 bases and 4 bases, in that order; junction bases with no gene match: 7. The CDR3 nucleotides read TGTGCCAGCAGCTTAAGCGGGGGCAGGGGAGAGACCCAGTACTTC. It codes for CASSLSGGRGETQYF.

This clone was counted a single time. The V gene is TRBV12-2, the J gene TRBJ2-7; TRBD2 is the table's D call and was not checked against the DNA. TRBV12-2 is a pseudogene segment. This CDR3 spans 17 amino acids. The CDR3, as DNA: TGTGCAAGTCGCTTGGCTAGAGCGGGGCTGGGGTCCCACGAGCAGTACTTC. Residues: CASRLARAGLGSHEQYF.

The rearrangement uses TRBV7-3 and TRBJ2-3, with a possible D match to TRBD1 (6 bases). Germline lookup yields CDR1 SGHTA and CDR2 FQGTGA. The CDR3 has 17 amino acids. The V end was cut by 2 bases, the J end by 6 bases, with 21 bases between. The CDR3 is CASSLLYLRTVSDTQYF. In DNA, the CDR3 is TGTGCCAGCAGCTTACTCTATCTTAGGACAGTCTCGGATACGCAGTATTTT. Filled out from reference TRBV7-3 and TRBJ2-3, the complete variable domain reads GAGVSQTPSNKVTEKGKYVELRCDPISGHTALYWYRQSLGQGPEFLIYFQGTGAADDSGLPNDRFFAVRPEGSVSTLKIQRTERGDSAVYLCASSLLYLRTVSDTQYFGPGTRLTVL.